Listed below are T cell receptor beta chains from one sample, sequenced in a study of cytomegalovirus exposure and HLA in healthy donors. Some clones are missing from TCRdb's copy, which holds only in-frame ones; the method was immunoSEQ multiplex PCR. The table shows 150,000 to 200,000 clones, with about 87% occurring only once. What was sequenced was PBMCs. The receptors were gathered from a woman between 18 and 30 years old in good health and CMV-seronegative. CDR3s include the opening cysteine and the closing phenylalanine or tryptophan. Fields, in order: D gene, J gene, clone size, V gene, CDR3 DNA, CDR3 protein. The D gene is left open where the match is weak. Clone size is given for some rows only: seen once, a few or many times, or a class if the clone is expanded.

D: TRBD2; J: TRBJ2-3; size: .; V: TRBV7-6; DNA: TGTGCCAGCAGTCGTGGACTAGCGGGGACAGATACGCAGTATTTT; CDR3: CASSRGLAGTDTQYF
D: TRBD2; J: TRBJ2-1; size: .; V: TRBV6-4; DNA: TGTGCCAGCAGTCCTGCGGGAGTAGTGGGGAGCAATGAGCAGTTCTTC; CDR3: CASSPAGVVGSNEQFF
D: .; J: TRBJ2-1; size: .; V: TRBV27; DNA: TGTGCCAGCAGTGGGCCTGGCAATGAGCAGTTCTTC; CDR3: CASSGPGNEQFF
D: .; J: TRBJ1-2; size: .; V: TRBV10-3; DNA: TGTGCCATCAGCGCGCAGGCACCGGGGGGCTACACCTTC; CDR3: CAISAQAPGGYTF
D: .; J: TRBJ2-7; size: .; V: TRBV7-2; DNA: TGTGCCAGCAGCTTAGTAGTCGGGAGCGAGTACGAGCAGTACTTC; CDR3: CASSLVVGSEYEQYF
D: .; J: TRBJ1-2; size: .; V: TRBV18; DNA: TGTGCCAGCTCACCTTCCGGACAGTTTGGCTACACCTTC; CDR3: CASSPSGQFGYTF
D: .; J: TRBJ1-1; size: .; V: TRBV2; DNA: TGTGCCAGCAGTGAGACGGGGGGAAAGATGAACACTGAAGCTTTCTTT; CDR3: CASSETGGKMNTEAFF
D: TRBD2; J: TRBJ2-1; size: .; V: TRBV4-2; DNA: TGTGCCAGCAGCCCCTTTGTTAGCGGGGACAATGAGCAGTTCTTC; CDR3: CASSPFVSGDNEQFF
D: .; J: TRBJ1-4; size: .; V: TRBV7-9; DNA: TGTGCCAGCAGCTCCTCCCGGGAAGCTAATGAAAAACTGTTTTTT; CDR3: CASSSSREANEKLFF
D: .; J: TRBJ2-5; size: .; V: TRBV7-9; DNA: TGTGCCAGCAGCTCCCCAACGCAGGAGACCCAGTACTTC; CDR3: CASSSPTQETQYF
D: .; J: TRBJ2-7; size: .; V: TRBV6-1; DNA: TGTGCCAGCTTCCTTGACGGCCCGGGCTACGAGCAGTACTTC; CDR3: CASFLDGPGYEQYF
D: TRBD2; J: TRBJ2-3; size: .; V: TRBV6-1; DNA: TGTGCCAGCAGTGAAGGGTCTAGCGGGAGTTATACGCAGTATTTT; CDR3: CASSEGSSGSYTQYF
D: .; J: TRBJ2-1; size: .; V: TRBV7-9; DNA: TGTGCCAGCAGCTTTGTTCATCGGTCCTACAATGAGCAGTTCTTC; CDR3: CASSFVHRSYNEQFF
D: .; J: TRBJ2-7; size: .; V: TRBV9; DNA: TGTGCCAGCAGCGTAGTGCGAGGTAGCGCCTCCTACGAGCAGTACTTC; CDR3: CASSVVRGSASYEQYF
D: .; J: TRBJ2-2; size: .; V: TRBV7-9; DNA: TGTGCCAGCAGCTGGGCGGGAAGCACCGGGGAGCTGTTTTTT; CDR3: CASSWAGSTGELFF
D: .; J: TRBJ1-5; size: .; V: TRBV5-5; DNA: TGTGCCAGCAGCTTGGCCGAGCAGGGTCATAGCAATCAGCCCCAGCATTTT; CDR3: CASSLAEQGHSNQPQHF
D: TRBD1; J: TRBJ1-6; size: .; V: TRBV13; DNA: TGTGCCAGCAGCTACAGGACAGGGAGCTCCTATAATTCACCCCTCCACTTT; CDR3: CASSYRTGSSYNSPLHF
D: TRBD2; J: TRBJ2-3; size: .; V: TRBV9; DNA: TGTGCCAGCAGCGTATCGGCGGGGGGGGTGGCGGATACGCAGTATTTT; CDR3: CASSVSAGGVADTQYF
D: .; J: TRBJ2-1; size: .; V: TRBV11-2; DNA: TGTGCCAGCAGCTTAAGCCCAGGGGACTACAATGAGCAGTTCTTC; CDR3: CASSLSPGDYNEQFF
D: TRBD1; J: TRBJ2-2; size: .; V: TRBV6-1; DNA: TGTGCCAGCGAAACTACAGGGGGAGCCGGGGAGCTGTTTTTT; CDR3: CASETTGGAGELFF
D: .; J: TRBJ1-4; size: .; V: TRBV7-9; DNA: TGTGCCAGCAGCTCAGGTGTCGGGGGGCTGAGAGAAAAACTGTTTTTT; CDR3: CASSSGVGGLREKLFF
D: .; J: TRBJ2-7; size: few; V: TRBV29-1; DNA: TGCAGCGTTGAAGGCCAGGGAAAATACGAGCAGTACTTC; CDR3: CSVEGQGKYEQYF
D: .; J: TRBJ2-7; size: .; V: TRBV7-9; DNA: TGTGCCAGCAGCGGAAACAGGGTGGGGTACGAGCAGTACTTC; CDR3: CASSGNRVGYEQYF
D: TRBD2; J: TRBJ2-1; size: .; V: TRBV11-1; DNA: TGTGCCAGCAGCTCGGGACTAGCGGGGGCCTACAATGAGCAGTTCTTC; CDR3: CASSSGLAGAYNEQFF
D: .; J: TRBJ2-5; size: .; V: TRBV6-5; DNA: TGTGCCAGCAGTTACGGGGGAGGTGAGACCCAGTACTTC; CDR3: CASSYGGGETQYF
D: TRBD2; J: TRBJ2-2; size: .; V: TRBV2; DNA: TGTGCCAGCAGCTTCAGCGGGGGGGCGACCGGGGAGCTGTTTTTT; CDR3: CASSFSGGATGELFF
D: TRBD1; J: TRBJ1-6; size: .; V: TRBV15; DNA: TGTGCCACCAGCAGGAGACAGGGCCTGAATTCACCCCTCCACTTT; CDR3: CATSRRQGLNSPLHF
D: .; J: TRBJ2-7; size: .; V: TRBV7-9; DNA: TGTGCCAGCACCGCCCCCCTAGGGGTTGGGGACGAGCAGTACTTC; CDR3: CASTAPLGVGDEQYF
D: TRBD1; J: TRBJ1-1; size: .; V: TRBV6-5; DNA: TGTGCCAGCAGTTTACAGGGGCGCACTGAAGCTTTCTTT; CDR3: CASSLQGRTEAFF
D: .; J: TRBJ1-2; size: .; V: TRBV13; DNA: TGTGCCAGCAGCTTATCAGGAGGCTACACCTTC; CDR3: CASSLSGGYTF
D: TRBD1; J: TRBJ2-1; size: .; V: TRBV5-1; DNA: TGCGCCAGCAGCTTGGGGGGGGACAGGGGAAAAATGTTCTTC; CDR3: CASSLGGDRGKMFF
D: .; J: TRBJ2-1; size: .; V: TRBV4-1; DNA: TGCGCCAGCAGCCAACCAGCGGCCACCCCTCACAATGAGCAGTTCTTC; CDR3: CASSQPAATPHNEQFF
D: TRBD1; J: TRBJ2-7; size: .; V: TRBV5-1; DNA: TGCGCCAGCAGCGTAGGACAGGGTGGGTACGAGCAGTACTTC; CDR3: CASSVGQGGYEQYF
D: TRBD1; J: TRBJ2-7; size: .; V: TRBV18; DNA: TGTGCCAGCTCACCGAGGACAGGGTCCTACGAGCAGTACTTC; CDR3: CASSPRTGSYEQYF
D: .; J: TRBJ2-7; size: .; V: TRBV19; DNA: TGTGCCAGTAGTATCAGGACAGAGACCAACGAGCAGTACTTC; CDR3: CASSIRTETNEQYF
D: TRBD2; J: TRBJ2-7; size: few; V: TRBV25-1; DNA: TGTGCCAGCAGTGAATACCTGGGCGGGAGCCTTGCCTACGAGCAGTACTTC; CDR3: CASSEYLGGSLAYEQYF
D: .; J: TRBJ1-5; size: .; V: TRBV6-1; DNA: TGTGCCAGCAGTGAAGCTGGGGCCGGCCGGCAGCCCCAGCATTTT; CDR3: CASSEAGAGRQPQHF
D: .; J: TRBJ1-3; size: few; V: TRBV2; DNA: TGTGCCAGCAGCGCCGTGGCTTTTGGAAACACCATATATTTT; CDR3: CASSAVAFGNTIYF
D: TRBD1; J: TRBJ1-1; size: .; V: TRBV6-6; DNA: TGTGCCAGCAGATTGGGACAGGGGAACACTGAAGCTTTCTTT; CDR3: CASRLGQGNTEAFF
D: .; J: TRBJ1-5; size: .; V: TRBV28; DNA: TGTGCCAGCAGCCGCGGACCTGGGGGGAAGCCCCAGCATTTT; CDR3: CASSRGPGGKPQHF